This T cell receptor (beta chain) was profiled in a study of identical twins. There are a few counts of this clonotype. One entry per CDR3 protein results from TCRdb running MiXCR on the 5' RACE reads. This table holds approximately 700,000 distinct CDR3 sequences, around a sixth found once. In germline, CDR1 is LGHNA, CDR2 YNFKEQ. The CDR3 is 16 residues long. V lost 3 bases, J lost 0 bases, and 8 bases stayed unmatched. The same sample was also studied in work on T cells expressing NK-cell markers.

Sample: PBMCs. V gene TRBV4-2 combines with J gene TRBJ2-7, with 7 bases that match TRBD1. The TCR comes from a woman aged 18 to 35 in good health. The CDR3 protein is CASSHPGGQSSYEQYF. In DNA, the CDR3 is TGTGCCAGCAGCCATCCAGGGGGTCAGAGCTCCTACGAGCAGTACTTC.